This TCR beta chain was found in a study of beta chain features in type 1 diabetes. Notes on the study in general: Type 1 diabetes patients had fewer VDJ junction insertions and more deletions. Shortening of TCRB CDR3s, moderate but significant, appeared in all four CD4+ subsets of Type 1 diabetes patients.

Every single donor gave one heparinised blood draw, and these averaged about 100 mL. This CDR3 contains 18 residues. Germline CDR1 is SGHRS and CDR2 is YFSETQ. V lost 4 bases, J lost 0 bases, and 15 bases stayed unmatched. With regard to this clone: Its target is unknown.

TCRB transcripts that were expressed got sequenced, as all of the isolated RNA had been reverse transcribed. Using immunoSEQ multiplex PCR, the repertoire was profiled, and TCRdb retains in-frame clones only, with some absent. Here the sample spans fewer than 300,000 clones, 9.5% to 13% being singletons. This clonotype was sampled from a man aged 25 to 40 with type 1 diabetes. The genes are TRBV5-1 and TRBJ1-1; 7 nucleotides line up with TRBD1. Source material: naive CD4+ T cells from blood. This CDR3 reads CASSQQPVAGGLNTEAFF. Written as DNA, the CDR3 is TGCGCCAGCAGCCAGCAACCGGTGGCAGGGGGATTGAACACTGAAGCTTTCTTT.